The sequence of this TCR beta chain was determined in a study of blood T cell repertoires in COVID-19. The wider study: Material from acute and convalescent COVID-19 was sourced from the United States, Italy and Spain. T cells, B-cell-depleted T cells, or PBMCs supplied cDNA or gDNA.

The trim removed 5 bases at V and 4 bases at J, leaving 14 bases unmatched. The CDR3 totals 17 residues. Germline V gene sequence: CDR1 MNHNY, CDR2 SVGAGI (reference sequence). Per the study methods: Amplification from reference gene primers served as the basis for estimated nucleated cell counts. The protocol was immunoSEQ multiplex PCR, while the TCRdb copy is restricted to in-frame clones and leaves out a portion. Clonal size and the V and J genes are those of that table, whereas D and trimming came from the DNA. The repertoire has some 250,000 clones, 82% of them found once; the top ten carry less than 4%.

This chain uses TRBV6-6 with TRBJ1-5; the match to TRBD1 covers 7 bases. The sequenced material came from peripheral blood. This clonotype was obtained from a woman aged 18-30 years with acute or convalescent COVID-19. CDR3 amino acids: CASSLPRPGQQNQPQHF. The CDR3 coding sequence is TGTGCCAGCAGTCTCCCCCGCCCGGGACAGCAAAATCAGCCCCAGCATTTT.